Listed here are 28 T cell receptor beta chains from one sample, sequenced in a study of blood T cell repertoires in COVID-19 (TCRdb year 2020). Preparation of the library involved the immunoSEQ multiplex PCR assay. TCRdb stores this immuneACCESS table with in-frame sequences only. Part of the clones is absent; in the studies checked, under half of the shortfall reflects unresolved V genes, and no reason is known for the rest. Across this sample there are 300,000 to 350,000 clones, with 88% seen only once. The ten largest account for about 5% of the sample. Material for sequencing was PBMCs or T cells enriched from blood (not recorded which). The receptors were sampled from a young man who had recovered from COVID-19.

J is TRBJ2-6 and V is TRBV5-1, with a tentative D call TRBD1 (6 bases). The CDR3 loop spans 18 amino acids. Germline V lookup: CDR1 SGHRS, CDR2 YFSETQ. V dropped 0 bases and J dropped 0 bases, with 13 bases sitting between them. The CDR3 reads CASSLEGDIPSGANVLTF. The CDR3 bases are TGCGCCAGCAGCTTGGAGGGGGACATCCCCTCTGGGGCCAACGTCCTGACTTTC. The entire variable domain, with the rest obtained from reference TRBV5-1 and TRBJ2-6, is as follows: KAGVTQTPRYLIKTRGQQVTLSCSPISGHRSVSWYQQTPGQGLQFLFEYFSETQRNKGNFPGRFSGRQFSNSRSEMNVSTLELGDSALYLCASSLEGDIPSGANVLTFGAGSRLTVL.

V and J are TRBV19 and TRBJ1-1; 7 nucleotides match TRBD1. The CDR3 loop spans 13 amino acids. V shed 7 bases, J shed 6 bases, and the junction held 8 bases outside the gene matches. CDR1 and CDR2 from the germline V gene are LNHDA and SQIVND (reference sequence). The CDR3 sequence: CASKVQGRSEAFF. The CDR3 bases are TGTGCCAGTAAGGTACAGGGGAGGTCTGAAGCTTTCTTT.

The V call is TRBV5-1, the J call TRBJ1-2; 7 bases line up with TRBD1. Germline V gives CDR1 SGHRS, CDR2 YFSETQ. This CDR3 is built from 13 residues. Trimming removed 6 bases from V and 4 bases from J; junction bases left unmatched: 6. The CDR3 bases are TGCGCCAGCACCCCTGACAGGGTCTATGGCTACACCTTC. Its protein product is CASTPDRVYGYTF.

J is TRBJ1-2 and V is TRBV20-1; D gene unclear. V was pared by 6 bases and J by 5 bases, with 4 bases between. This CDR3 has 9 residues. Germline V gene lookup returns CDR1 DFQATT and CDR2 SNEGSKA (reference sequence). CDR3 nucleotides: TGCAGTGCCCTATATGGCTACACCTTC. As protein: CSALYGYTF.

V is TRBV5-1 and J is TRBJ2-2, with 7 bases lining up with TRBD1. V trimming: 4 bases; J trimming: 3 bases; junction bases outside the gene matches: 6. CDR1 and CDR2 from the germline V gene are SGHRS and YFSETQ. The CDR3 extends over 15 amino acids. The CDR3 reads CASSRQGADTGELFF. As DNA, the CDR3 is TGCGCCAGCAGCCGACAGGGCGCGGACACCGGGGAGCTGTTTTTT.

This chain connects TRBV6-5 to TRBJ2-7, with TRBD2 matching over 11 bases. The V gene end was trimmed by 6 bases and the J gene end by 7 bases; junction bases not matched to a gene: 8. Looked up from germline, CDR1 is MNHEY and CDR2 is SVGAGI. The CDR3 extends over 14 amino acids. This CDR3 is CASRVAGGPGEQYF. Written as DNA, the CDR3 is TGTGCCAGCAGGGTAGCGGGGGGGCCTGGTGAGCAGTACTTC.

The chain recombines TRBV2 with TRBJ2-5; D remains unclear. Per the germline V gene, CDR1 is SNHLY and CDR2 is FYNNEI. V lost 1 base and J 3 bases, leaving 3 bases between the germline ends. The length of the CDR3 is 12 residues. The CDR3 loop reads CASSEVEETQYF. The CDR3 nucleotides read TGTGCCAGCAGTGAAGTAGAAGAGACCCAGTACTTC.

V is TRBV30 and J is TRBJ2-3; D not resolved. This CDR3 has 11 amino acids. Germline V gene sequence: CDR1 GTSNPN, CDR2 SVGIG (reference sequence). V dropped 5 bases and J dropped 6 bases, with 9 bases sitting between them. The CDR3 loop reads CAWDRVDTQYF. CDR3 coding DNA: TGTGCCTGGGACCGGGTGGATACGCAGTATTTT.

The chain recombines TRBV25-1 with TRBJ1-2; 7 bases align to TRBD1. Unmatched junction bases numbered 8, after V lost 4 bases and J lost 3 bases. The CDR3 runs 15 residues. The germline V gene has CDR1 MGHDK and CDR2 SYGVNS. The CDR3 is CASSATGASHYGYTF. The CDR3 DNA reads as TGTGCCAGCAGTGCCACAGGGGCCTCACACTATGGCTACACCTTC.

The chain carries TRBV5-1 and TRBJ1-1; 9 bases map to TRBD1. This CDR3 is built from 15 residues. V shed 4 bases and J 1 base; nucleotides not matched to a gene: 5. Germline V gives CDR1 SGHRS, CDR2 YFSETQ. The CDR3 here is CASSPPTGGNTEAFF. The CDR3 region has the DNA TGCGCCAGCAGCCCCCCGACAGGGGGGAACACTGAAGCTTTCTTT.

This sequence joins TRBV9 and TRBJ2-2; D may be TRBD1 (8 bases). The length of the CDR3 is 19 residues. V was cut by 0 bases and J by 0 bases, with 18 bases left in between. The germline CDR1 and CDR2 sequences are SGDLS and YYNGEE. The CDR3 nucleotides read TGTGCCAGCAGCGTAGCTACTCGGACAGGGAGGGCGAACACCGGGGAGCTGTTTTTT. Amino acids: CASSVATRTGRANTGELFF.

V is TRBV24-1 and J is TRBJ2-3, with 7 nucleotides matching TRBD1. Germline V CDR1 and CDR2: KGHDR, SFDVKD. With 3 bases clipped from V and 4 bases from J, the junction kept 9 bases outside the gene matches. This CDR3 is built from 16 residues. This chain's CDR3 is CATSDKDRVGADTQYF. The CDR3 coding sequence is TGTGCCACCAGTGATAAAGACAGGGTGGGAGCAGATACGCAGTATTTT.

The gene calls are TRBV18 and TRBJ2-2; D not resolved. CDR1 is KGHSH, CDR2 LQKENI, per germline. The CDR3 has 13 amino acids. Trimming pared 3 bases from V and 4 bases from J, leaving 6 bases between. CDR3: CASSPELTGELFF. The CDR3 DNA reads as TGTGCCAGCTCACCGGAGCTCACCGGGGAGCTGTTTTTT.

The rearrangement joins TRBV7-7 to TRBJ1-5, with 8 bases identical to TRBD1. Germline lookup yields CDR1 SSHAT and CDR2 FNYEAQ (reference sequence). V was clipped by 4 bases and J by 0 bases; unmatched bases: 5. This CDR3 region has 16 residues. The CDR3 bases are TGTGCCAGCAGCTCTAGACAGGGGTATAGCAATCAGCCCCAGCATTTT. Its translation is CASSSRQGYSNQPQHF.

V usage is TRBV6-5 and J usage is TRBJ2-1; 7 positions match TRBD2. Germline CDR1 is MNHEY and CDR2 is SVGAGI. Trimming cost V 6 bases and J 3 bases; bases outside gene matches: 8. The CDR3 spans 15 residues. Here the CDR3 DNA reads TGTGCCAGCAGGAGAGAGCGGGGAGACTACAATGAGCAGTTCTTC. It encodes CASRRERGDYNEQFF.

Concerning this clone: This sample also contains other DNA sequences that code for the same CDR3. The chain combines TRBV5-4 with TRBJ2-7; TRBD1 aligns across 10 bases. The junction had 3 bases not matched to a gene; V was cut back by 4 bases and J by 2 bases. This CDR3 is 14 amino acids long. CDR1 and CDR2 from the germline V gene are SGHNT and YYREEE (reference sequence). The DNA for the CDR3 is TGTGCCAGCAGCCTCGGACAGGGGGCCTACGAGCAGTACTTC. This gives the protein CASSLGQGAYEQYF.

The rearrangement joins TRBV19 to TRBJ1-2, with D perhaps TRBD1 (6 bases). V dropped 1 base and J dropped 7 bases, with 10 bases sitting between them. CDR1 is LNHDA and CDR2 is SQIVND in the germline V gene (reference sequence). The CDR3 covers 13 residues. The CDR3 sequence: CASSIVQGFGYTF. DNA for the CDR3: TGTGCCAGTAGTATAGTCCAGGGGTTTGGCTACACCTTC.

The chain uses TRBV4-2 and TRBJ2-7; possible D gene TRBD1, 7 bases. V lost 4 bases, J lost 4 bases, and 23 bases lay in between. CDR3 length: 17 residues. Germline assignment: CDR1 LGHNA and CDR2 YNFKEQ. The CDR3 region is CASSREGGGYTTYEQYF. In DNA, the CDR3 is TGTGCCAGCAGCCGAGAAGGAGGGGGCTATACTACTTACGAGCAGTACTTC.

This chain joins TRBV9 and TRBJ1-3; 10 nucleotides match TRBD1. Losses at the gene ends were 3 bases for V and 2 bases for J; bases not matched to a gene: 5. This CDR3 spans 16 amino acids. Germline lookup yields CDR1 SGDLS and CDR2 YYNGEE. Here the CDR3 reads CASSASGTGAGNTIYF. DNA for the CDR3: TGTGCCAGCAGCGCATCCGGGACAGGGGCTGGAAACACCATATATTTT.

In its sample, this clone was seen once. This chain connects TRBV5-1 to TRBJ2-1, with 13 bases aligning to TRBD2. Germline V lookup: CDR1 SGHRS, CDR2 YFSETQ. The CDR3 length is 19 residues. Trimming removed 2 bases from V and 2 bases from J; junction bases left unmatched: 10. This CDR3 is CASSFRLAGGGGAYNEQFF. CDR3 DNA: TGCGCCAGCAGCTTTCGACTAGCGGGGGGCGGAGGGGCCTACAATGAGCAGTTCTTC.

The V call is TRBV4-1, the J call TRBJ2-7, with D hard to call. The V end was cut by 1 base, the J end by 2 bases, with 9 bases between. From germline, CDR1 is MGHRA and CDR2 YSYEKL. CDR3 size: 14 residues. Here the CDR3 reads CASSQGLRTYEQYF. DNA for the CDR3: TGCGCCAGCAGCCAAGGTCTCAGGACCTACGAGCAGTACTTC.

V and J are TRBV5-1 and TRBJ2-3, with a weak D call TRBD1 (5 bases). Germline V gives CDR1 SGHRS, CDR2 YFSETQ. V lost 0 bases to trimming and J lost 6 bases, with 11 bases between them. This CDR3 is built from 14 residues. CDR3 sequence (DNA): TGCGCCAGCAGCTTGGGGACACGCCGGGATACGCAGTATTTT. Its translation: CASSLGTRRDTQYF.

The CDR3 coding sequence is TGTGCCAGCAGTTCCCGGACAGGAGAAGCTTTCTTT. As protein: CASSSRTGEAFF. The chain has TRBV2 and TRBJ1-1; 7 nucleotides line up with TRBD1. CDR3 length equals 12 residues. CDR1 is SNHLY and CDR2 is FYNNEI in the germline V gene. Losses at the gene ends were 5 bases for V and 8 bases for J; bases not matched to a gene: 5.

V usage is TRBV5-6 and J usage is TRBJ2-1; 8 nucleotides align to TRBD2. This CDR3 region has 15 residues. The V and J ends lost 1 base and 7 bases, in that order; junction bases with no gene match: 7. Germline CDR1 reads SGHDT; CDR2 reads YYEEEE. In DNA, the CDR3 is TGTGCCAGCAGCTTGTTCGAGCGGGGGAGGAATGAGCAGTTCTTC. Amino acids: CASSLFERGRNEQFF.

V gene TRBV13 combines with J gene TRBJ2-1; 7 positions agree with TRBD1. Germline V CDR1 and CDR2: PRHDT, FYEKMQ (reference sequence). This CDR3 has 16 residues. V gave up 5 bases and J gave up 5 bases; unmatched junction bases: 12. CDR3 sequence: CASSLTYTGEDNEQFF. CDR3 nucleotides: TGTGCCAGCAGCCTCACCTATACAGGGGAAGACAATGAGCAGTTCTTC.

The chain recombines TRBV7-9 with TRBJ2-1; D possibly corresponds to TRBD1 (6 bases). Trimming removed 10 bases from V and 4 bases from J, with 17 bases in between. Germline CDR1 and CDR2: SEHNR and FQNEAQ (reference sequence). The CDR3 is made up of 14 amino acids. CDR3 loop: CATASPGVYNEQFF. The CDR3 nucleotides read TGTGCCACCGCCTCCCCAGGGGTTTACAATGAGCAGTTCTTC. Looking up the rest from reference TRBV7-9 and TRBJ2-1 gives the full variable domain: DTGVSQNPRHKITKRGQNVTFRCDPISEHNRLYWYRQTLGQGPEFLTYFQNEAQLEKSRLLSDRFSAERPKGSFSTLEIQRTEQGDSAMYLCATASPGVYNEQFFGPGTRLTVL.

The chain combines TRBV30 with TRBJ2-3; tentative D call: TRBD1 (5 bases). This CDR3 is built from 13 residues. Germline V gene sequence: CDR1 GTSNPN, CDR2 SVGIG (reference sequence). V was trimmed by 1 base and J by 2 bases, leaving 7 bases between them. The CDR3 spells CAWSEGLTDTQYF. The DNA of the CDR3 is TGTGCCTGGAGTGAGGGGCTCACAGATACGCAGTATTTT. Looking up the rest from reference TRBV30 and TRBJ2-3 gives the full variable domain: SQTIHQWPATLVQPVGSPLSLECTVEGTSNPNLYWYRQAAGRGLQLLFYSVGIGQISSEVPQNLSASRPQDRQFILSSKKLLLSDSGFYLCAWSEGLTDTQYFGPGTRLTVL.

The chain couples TRBV5-1 to TRBJ1-2; no clear D. Germline values: CDR1 SGHRS, CDR2 YFSETQ. The CDR3 is 11 residues long. The V gene lost 7 bases and the J gene lost 7 bases, with 11 bases spanning the gap. CDR3 in amino acids: CASGLSGGYTF. CDR3 nucleotides: TGCGCCAGCGGGCTGTCAGGTGGCTACACCTTC.